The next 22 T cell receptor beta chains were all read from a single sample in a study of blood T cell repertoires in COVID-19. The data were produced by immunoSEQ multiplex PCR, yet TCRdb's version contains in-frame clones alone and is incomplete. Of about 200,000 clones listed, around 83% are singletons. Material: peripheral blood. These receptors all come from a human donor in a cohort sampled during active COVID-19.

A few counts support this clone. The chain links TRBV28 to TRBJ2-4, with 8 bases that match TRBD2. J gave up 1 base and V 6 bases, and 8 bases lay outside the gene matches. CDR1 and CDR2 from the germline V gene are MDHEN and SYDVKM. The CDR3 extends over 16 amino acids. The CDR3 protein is CASSSAGTRAKNIQYF. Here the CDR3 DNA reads TGTGCCAGCAGCTCGGCCGGGACTAGGGCCAAAAACATTCAGTACTTC.

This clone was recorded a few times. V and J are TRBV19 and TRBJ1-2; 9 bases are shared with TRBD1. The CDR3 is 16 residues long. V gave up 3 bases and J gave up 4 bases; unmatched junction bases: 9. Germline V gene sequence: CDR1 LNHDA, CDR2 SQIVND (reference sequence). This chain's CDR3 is CASSIWGQGLLYGYTF. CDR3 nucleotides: TGTGCCAGTAGTATCTGGGGACAGGGCCTACTCTATGGCTACACCTTC.

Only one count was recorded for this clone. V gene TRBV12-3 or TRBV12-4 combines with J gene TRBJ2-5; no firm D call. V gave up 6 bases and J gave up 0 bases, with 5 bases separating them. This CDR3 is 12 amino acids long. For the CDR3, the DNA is TGTGCCAGCAGCCCGTACCAAGAGACCCAGTACTTC. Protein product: CASSPYQETQYF.

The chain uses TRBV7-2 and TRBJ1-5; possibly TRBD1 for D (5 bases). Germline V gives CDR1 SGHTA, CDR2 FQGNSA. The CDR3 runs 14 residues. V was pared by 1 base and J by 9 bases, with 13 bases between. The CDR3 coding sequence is TGTGCCAGCAGCTTAGTGGGGGGACCAGGGCCCCAGCATTTT. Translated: CASSLVGGPGPQHF.

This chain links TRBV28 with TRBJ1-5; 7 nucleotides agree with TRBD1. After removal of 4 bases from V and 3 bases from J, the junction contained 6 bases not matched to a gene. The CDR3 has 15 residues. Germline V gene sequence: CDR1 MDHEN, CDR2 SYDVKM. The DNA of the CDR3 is TGTGCCAGCAGTTCTGGAGGGGGCCACAATCAGCCCCAGCATTTT. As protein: CASSSGGGHNQPQHF.

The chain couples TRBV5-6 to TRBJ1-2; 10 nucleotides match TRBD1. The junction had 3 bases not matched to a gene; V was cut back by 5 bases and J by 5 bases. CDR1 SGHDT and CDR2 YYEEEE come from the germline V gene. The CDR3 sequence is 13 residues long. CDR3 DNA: TGTGCCAGCAGGACAGGGGGCGGATATGGCTACACCTTC. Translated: CASRTGGGYGYTF.

The DNA of the CDR3 is TGTGCCAGTAGTATAAGACTAGCGGGATACAATGAGCAGTTCTTC. Protein sequence: CASSIRLAGYNEQFF. The J gene is TRBJ2-1, the V gene TRBV19; the match to TRBD2 covers 11 bases. CDR1 and CDR2 (germline): LNHDA, SQIVND (reference sequence). The CDR3 is 15 residues long. V lost 2 bases, J lost 4 bases, and 1 base stayed unmatched.

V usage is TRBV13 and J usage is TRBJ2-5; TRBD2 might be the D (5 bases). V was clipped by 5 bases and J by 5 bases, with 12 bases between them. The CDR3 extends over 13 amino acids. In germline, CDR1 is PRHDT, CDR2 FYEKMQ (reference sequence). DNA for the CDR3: TGTGCCAGCAGCATACGCGGCGGGGAGACCCAGTACTTC. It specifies CASSIRGGETQYF.

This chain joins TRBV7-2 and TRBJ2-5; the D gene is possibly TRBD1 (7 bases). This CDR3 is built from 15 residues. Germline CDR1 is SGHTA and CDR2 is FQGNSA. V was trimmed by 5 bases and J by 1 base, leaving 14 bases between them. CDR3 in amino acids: CASSPTGRTQETQYF. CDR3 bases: TGTGCCAGCAGCCCGACAGGGAGGACCCAAGAGACCCAGTACTTC.

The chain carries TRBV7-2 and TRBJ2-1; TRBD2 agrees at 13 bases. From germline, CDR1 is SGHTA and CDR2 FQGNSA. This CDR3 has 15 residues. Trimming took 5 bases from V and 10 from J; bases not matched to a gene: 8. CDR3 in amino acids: CASSISGLAGREQFF. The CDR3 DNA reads TGTGCCAGCAGCATATCGGGACTAGCGGGACGCGAGCAGTTCTTC.

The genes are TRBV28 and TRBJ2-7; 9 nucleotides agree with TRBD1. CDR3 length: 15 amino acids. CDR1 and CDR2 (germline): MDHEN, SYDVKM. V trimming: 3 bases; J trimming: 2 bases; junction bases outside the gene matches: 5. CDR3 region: CASSFRGTGPYEQYF. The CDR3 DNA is TGTGCCAGCAGTTTCCGCGGGACAGGGCCCTACGAGCAGTACTTC.

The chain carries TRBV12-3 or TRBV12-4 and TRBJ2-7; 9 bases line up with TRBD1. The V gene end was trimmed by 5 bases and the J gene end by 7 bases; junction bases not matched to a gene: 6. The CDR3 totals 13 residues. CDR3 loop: CASSPDRGGEQYF. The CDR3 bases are TGTGCCAGCAGTCCGGACAGGGGAGGAGAGCAGTACTTC.

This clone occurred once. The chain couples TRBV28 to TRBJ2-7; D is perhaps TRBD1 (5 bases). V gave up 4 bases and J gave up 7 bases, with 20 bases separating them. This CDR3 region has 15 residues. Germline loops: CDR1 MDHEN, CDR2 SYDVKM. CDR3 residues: CASSSLGARVREQYF. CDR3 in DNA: TGTGCCAGCAGTTCCCTCGGCGCCAGGGTTAGGGAGCAGTACTTC.

The CDR3 loop reads CASSPAGRGNTEAFF. The CDR3 DNA reads TGCGCCAGCAGCCCGGCTGGCAGGGGGAACACTGAAGCTTTCTTT. This chain uses TRBV5-1 with TRBJ1-1; weak D call: TRBD1 (6 bases). CDR3 size: 15 residues. The ends were cut back, 4 bases at V and 1 base at J, with 14 bases in the middle. Looked up from germline, CDR1 is SGHRS and CDR2 is YFSETQ.

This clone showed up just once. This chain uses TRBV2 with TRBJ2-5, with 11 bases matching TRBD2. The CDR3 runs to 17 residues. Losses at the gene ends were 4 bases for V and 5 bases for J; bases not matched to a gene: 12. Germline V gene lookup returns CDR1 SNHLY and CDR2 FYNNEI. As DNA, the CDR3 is TGTGCCAGCAGTGCTTTGCCCGGGACTAGCGGCAGGGAGACCCAGTACTTC. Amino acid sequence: CASSALPGTSGRETQYF.

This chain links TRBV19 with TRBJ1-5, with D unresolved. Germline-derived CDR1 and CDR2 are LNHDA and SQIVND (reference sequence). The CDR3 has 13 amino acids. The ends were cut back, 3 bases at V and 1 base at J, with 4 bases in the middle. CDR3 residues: CASSIQSNQPQHF. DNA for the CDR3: TGTGCCAGTAGTATTCAGAGCAATCAGCCCCAGCATTTT.

The CDR3 loop is CASSYPGLAFHEQYF. In DNA, the CDR3 is TGTGCCAGCAGTTACCCGGGACTAGCTTTCCACGAGCAGTACTTC. The chain employs TRBV6-2 or TRBV6-3 and TRBJ2-7; 9 nucleotides line up with TRBD2. The CDR3 length is 15 residues. CDR1 is MNHEY and CDR2 is SVGEGT in the germline V gene. The V gene end was trimmed by 2 bases and the J gene end by 5 bases; junction bases not matched to a gene: 7.

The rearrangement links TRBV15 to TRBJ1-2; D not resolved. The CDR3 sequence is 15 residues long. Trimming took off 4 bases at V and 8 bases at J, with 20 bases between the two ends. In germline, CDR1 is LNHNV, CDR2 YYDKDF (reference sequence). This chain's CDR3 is CATSNILQPLGGYTF. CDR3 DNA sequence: TGTGCCACCAGCAACATCTTACAGCCTCTTGGGGGCTACACCTTC.

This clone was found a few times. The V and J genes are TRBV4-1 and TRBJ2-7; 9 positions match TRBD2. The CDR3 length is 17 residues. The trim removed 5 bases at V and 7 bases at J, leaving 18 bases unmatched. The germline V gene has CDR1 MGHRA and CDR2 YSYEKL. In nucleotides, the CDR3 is TGCGCCAGCAGCGACCGCACTCTAGCGGGAATTGGCAGAGAGCAGTACTTC. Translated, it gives CASSDRTLAGIGREQYF.

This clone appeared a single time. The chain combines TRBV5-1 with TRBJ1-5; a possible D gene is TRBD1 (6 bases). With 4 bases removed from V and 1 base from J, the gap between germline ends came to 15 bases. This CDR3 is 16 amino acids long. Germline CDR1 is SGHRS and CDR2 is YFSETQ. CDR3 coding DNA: TGCGCCAGCAGCGTTCAGGGGATAGAAAGCAATCAGCCCCAGCATTTT. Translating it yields CASSVQGIESNQPQHF. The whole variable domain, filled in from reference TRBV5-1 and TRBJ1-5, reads KAGVTQTPRYLIKTRGQQVTLSCSPISGHRSVSWYQQTPGQGLQFLFEYFSETQRNKGNFPGRFSGRQFSNSRSEMNVSTLELGDSALYLCASSVQGIESNQPQHFGDGTRLSIL.

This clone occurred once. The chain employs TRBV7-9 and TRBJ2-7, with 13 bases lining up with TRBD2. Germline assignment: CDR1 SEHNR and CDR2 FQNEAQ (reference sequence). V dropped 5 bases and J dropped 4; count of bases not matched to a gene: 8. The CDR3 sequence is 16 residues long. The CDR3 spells CASSLRTSGSFYEQYF. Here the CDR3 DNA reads TGTGCCAGCAGCCTAAGGACTAGCGGGAGTTTTTACGAGCAGTACTTC. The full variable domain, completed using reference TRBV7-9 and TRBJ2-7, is DTGVSQNPRHKITKRGQNVTFRCDPISEHNRLYWYRQTLGQGPEFLTYFQNEAQLEKSRLLSDRFSAERPKGSFSTLEIQRTEQGDSAMYLCASSLRTSGSFYEQYFGPGTRLTVT.

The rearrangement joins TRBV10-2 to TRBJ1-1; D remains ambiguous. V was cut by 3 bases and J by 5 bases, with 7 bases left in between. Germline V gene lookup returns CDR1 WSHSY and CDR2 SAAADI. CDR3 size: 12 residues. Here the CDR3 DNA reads TGCGCCAGCAGTGATAGGGAGACTGAAGCTTTCTTT. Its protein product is CASSDRETEAFF.